This T cell receptor beta chain was documented in a study of blood T cells in healthy people across ages. Points from the study as a whole: What prevented conclusive comparison of naive and antigen-experienced cells was that PBMCs were unsorted.

Alongside a J-beta primer mix, a sample-barcoded 5' primer served in a second PCR lasting 7 to 11 cycles. Tags on each cDNA molecule came from a template-switch adaptor with 12 random nucleotides. Using its own MiXCR run on the 5' RACE reads, TCRdb lists one record per CDR3 protein. Of approximately 1.5 million distinct CDR3 sequences listed, 35% to 45% are singletons. Donors were healthy Caucasian individuals from Russia aged roughly 6 to 95. The CDR3 runs 14 residues. Germline V gene lookup returns CDR1 ENHRY and CDR2 SYGVKD. Concerning this clonotype itself: The target antigen is unknown. At one end the junction does not follow the germline gene, possibly because of a read error.

Material for sequencing was blood. The TCR originated in a young woman in good health. The V call is TRBV10-3, the J call TRBJ1-1; D is ambiguous. This CDR3 is CAISPRDMNTETFF. The CDR3 region has the DNA TGTGCCATCAGCCCGCGGGATATGAACACTGAAACTTTCTTT.